This TCR beta chain emerged from a study of blood T cell repertoires in COVID-19. J was trimmed by 8 bases and V by 1 base; bases with no gene match: 10. The CDR3 spans 16 residues. Germline V gene data show CDR1 as SNHLY and CDR2 as FYNNEI. Per the original methods: Using reference gene primer amplification, nucleated cell counts were estimated. This table comes from immunoSEQ multiplex PCR, and its TCRdb copy is limited to in-frame clones, with some not included. V, J and clone size were drawn from that table, and D and trimming were deduced from the DNA. Among about 140,000 clones listed, approximately 91% were seen once.

The sequenced sample consisted of peripheral blood. The origin of this receptor is a man between 65 and 85 years old with acute or convalescent COVID-19. V and J are TRBV2 and TRBJ2-1; 8 bases align to TRBD2. CDR3 bases: TGTGCCAGCAGTGAAGTAAAACGGGGGGGCCAGGATGAGCAGTTCTTC. This encodes CASSEVKRGGQDEQFF.